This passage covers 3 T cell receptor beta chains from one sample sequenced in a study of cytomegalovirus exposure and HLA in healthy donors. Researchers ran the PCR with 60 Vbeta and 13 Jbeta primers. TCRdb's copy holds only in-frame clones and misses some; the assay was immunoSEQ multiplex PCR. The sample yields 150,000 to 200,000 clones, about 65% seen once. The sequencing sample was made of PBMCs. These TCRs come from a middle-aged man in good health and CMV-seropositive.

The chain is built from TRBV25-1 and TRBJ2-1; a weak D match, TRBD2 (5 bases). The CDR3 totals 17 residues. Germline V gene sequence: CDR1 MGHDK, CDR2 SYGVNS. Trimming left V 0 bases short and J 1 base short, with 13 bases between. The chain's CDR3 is CASSEYRASWSYNEQFF. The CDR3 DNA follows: TGTGCCAGCAGTGAATATAGGGCTAGCTGGTCCTACAATGAGCAGTTCTTC.

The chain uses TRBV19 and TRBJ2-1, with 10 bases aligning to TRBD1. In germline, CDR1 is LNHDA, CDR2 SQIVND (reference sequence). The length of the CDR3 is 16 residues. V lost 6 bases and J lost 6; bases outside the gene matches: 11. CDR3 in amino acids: CASSGGPGQGFNEQFF. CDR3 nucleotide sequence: TGTGCCAGTAGCGGAGGACCGGGACAGGGGTTCAATGAGCAGTTCTTC.

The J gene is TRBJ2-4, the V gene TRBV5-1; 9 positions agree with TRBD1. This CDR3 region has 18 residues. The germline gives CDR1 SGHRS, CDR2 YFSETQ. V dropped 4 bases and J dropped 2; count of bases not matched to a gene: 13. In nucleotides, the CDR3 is TGCGCCAGCAGCGCATTTTCTCCGGGACAGGGACCCAAAAACATTCAGTACTTC. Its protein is CASSAFSPGQGPKNIQYF.